The entry that follows covers one T cell receptor (beta chain) sequence. The source of the sample is a study of blood T cell repertoires in COVID-19. Study overall: Samples came from the United States, Italy and Spain, spanning acute and convalescent COVID-19. PBMCs, B-cell-depleted T cells, or T cells were the source of the cDNA or gDNA that made up the material.

The CDR3 runs 13 residues. Germline V gives CDR1 MGHRA, CDR2 YSYEKL. V gave up 0 bases and J gave up 4 bases, with 7 bases separating them. The assay was immunoSEQ multiplex PCR, and TCRdb's table has in-frame clones only and misses some. The table shows about 280,000 clones, with roughly 85% occurring only once. Sequenced input: peripheral blood. The TCR comes from a middle-aged man with active or convalescent COVID-19. This chain links TRBV4-1 with TRBJ2-7; D is possibly TRBD1 (6 bases). CDR3: CASSQEQGYEQYF. The CDR3 DNA is TGCGCCAGCAGCCAAGAACAGGGTTACGAGCAGTACTTC.